The 25 T cell receptor beta chains below all came from one sample that was sequenced in a study of blood T cell repertoires in COVID-19. Some clones are missing from TCRdb's copy, which holds only in-frame ones; the method was immunoSEQ multiplex PCR. The sample records about 200,000 clones, about 83% being singletons. The sample was peripheral blood. The receptors shown here come from a woman between 45 and 65 years old with acute or convalescent COVID-19.

The genes are TRBV5-1 and TRBJ2-7; 7 bases line up with TRBD1. Germline CDR1 and CDR2: SGHRS and YFSETQ. J gave up 3 bases and V 4 bases, and 4 bases lay outside the gene matches. The CDR3 covers 13 residues. The DNA of the CDR3 is TGCGCCAGCAGCCCAACAGGGGACTACGAGCAGTACTTC. This codes for CASSPTGDYEQYF. The entire variable domain, with the rest obtained from reference TRBV5-1 and TRBJ2-7, is as follows: KAGVTQTPRYLIKTRGQQVTLSCSPISGHRSVSWYQQTPGQGLQFLFEYFSETQRNKGNFPGRFSGRQFSNSRSEMNVSTLELGDSALYLCASSPTGDYEQYFGPGTRLTVT.

The chain combines TRBV28 with TRBJ2-7; 7 bases are a match to TRBD1. The CDR3 extends over 14 amino acids. From germline, CDR1 is MDHEN and CDR2 SYDVKM. V lost 3 bases and J lost 3; bases outside the gene matches: 5. The CDR3 is CASSLNRGYYEQYF. CDR3 in DNA: TGTGCCAGCAGTTTGAACAGGGGCTACTACGAGCAGTACTTC.

This clone was found a few times. This rearrangement joins TRBV28 to TRBJ2-3, with D possibly matching TRBD2 (5 bases). This CDR3 spans 15 amino acids. Trimming took 3 bases from V and 0 from J, leaving 10 bases between them. Looked up from germline, CDR1 is MDHEN and CDR2 is SYDVKM. The CDR3 loop reads CASSFESGSTDTQYF. The CDR3 DNA is TGTGCCAGCAGTTTTGAGAGCGGTAGCACAGATACGCAGTATTTT.

The chain recombines TRBV30 with TRBJ1-5; 7 bases match TRBD1. CDR3 length: 15 residues. J lost 1 base, V lost 3 bases, and 6 bases had no gene match. The germline V gene encodes CDR1 GTSNPN and CDR2 SVGIG (reference sequence). CDR3 sequence (DNA): TGTGCCTGGAGCACGCGGGGACAGAGCAATCAGCCCCAGCATTTT. Protein sequence: CAWSTRGQSNQPQHF. The full variable domain, in which reference TRBV30 and TRBJ1-5 provide the parts outside the CDR3, is SQTIHQWPATLVQPVGSPLSLECTVEGTSNPNLYWYRQAAGRGLQLLFYSVGIGQISSEVPQNLSASRPQDRQFILSSKKLLLSDSGFYLCAWSTRGQSNQPQHFGDGTRLSIL.

V and J are TRBV28 and TRBJ1-6, with D hard to call. The germline CDR1 and CDR2 sequences are MDHEN and SYDVKM. V was trimmed by 5 bases and J by 9 bases, leaving 11 bases between them. This CDR3 is 13 amino acids long. The CDR3: CASSGLPGSPLHF. CDR3 nucleotides: TGTGCCAGCAGTGGACTGCCGGGTTCACCCCTCCACTTT. Variable domain in full (rest from reference TRBV28 and TRBJ1-6): DVKVTQSSRYLVKRTGEKVFLECVQDMDHENMFWYRQDPGLGLRLIYFSYDVKMKEKGDIPEGYSVSREKKERFSLILESASTNQTSMYLCASSGLPGSPLHFGNGTRLTVT.

The rearrangement joins TRBV19 to TRBJ2-1; TRBD1 aligns across 7 bases. The V gene's germline CDR1 is LNHDA and CDR2 SQIVND (reference sequence). V lost 5 bases and J lost 7; bases outside the gene matches: 8. The CDR3 runs to 14 residues. This CDR3 reads CASSLSTGWNEQFF. The CDR3 bases are TGTGCCAGTAGTCTATCGACAGGGTGGAATGAGCAGTTCTTC. The complete variable domain, with remaining parts taken from reference TRBV19 and TRBJ2-1, reads DGGITQSPKYLFRKEGQNVTLSCEQNLNHDAMYWYRQDPGQGLRLIYYSQIVNDFQKGDIAEGYSVSREKKESFPLTVTSAQKNPTAFYLCASSLSTGWNEQFFGPGTRLTVL.

The V call is TRBV11-3, the J call TRBJ1-2, with 9 bases lining up with TRBD1. The junction had 7 bases not matched to a gene; V was cut back by 5 bases and J by 6 bases. Per germline, CDR1 SGHNT and CDR2 YENEEA. The CDR3 has 14 residues. CDR3 residues: CASSHRQGENGYTF. CDR3 nucleotide sequence: TGTGCCAGCAGCCACAGACAGGGGGAAAATGGCTACACCTTC.

The chain is built from TRBV2 and TRBJ2-1; TRBD2 matches 9 bases. Trimming took 5 bases from V and 0 from J; bases not matched to a gene: 11. In germline, CDR1 is SNHLY, CDR2 FYNNEI. The CDR3 spans 18 residues. CDR3 region: CASSISAGGRSSYNEQFF. The CDR3 DNA is TGTGCCAGCAGTATATCAGCGGGAGGAAGGAGCTCCTACAATGAGCAGTTCTTC. Complete variable domain (other parts from reference TRBV2 and TRBJ2-1): EPEVTQTPSHQVTQMGQEVILRCVPISNHLYFYWYRQILGQKVEFLVSFYNNEISEKSEIFDDQFSVERPDGSNFTLKIRSTKLEDSAMYFCASSISAGGRSSYNEQFFGPGTRLTVL.

This chain connects TRBV19 to TRBJ2-1, with 14 bases lining up with TRBD2. The V gene end was trimmed by 9 bases and the J gene end by 8 bases; junction bases not matched to a gene: 3. The CDR3 has 13 residues. Germline V gene data show CDR1 as LNHDA and CDR2 as SQIVND (reference sequence). The CDR3 loop reads CASGTSGSYEQFF. As DNA, the CDR3 is TGTGCCAGCGGGACTAGCGGGAGCTATGAGCAGTTCTTC. Supplemented by reference TRBV19 and TRBJ2-1, the full variable domain reads DGGITQSPKYLFRKEGQNVTLSCEQNLNHDAMYWYRQDPGQGLRLIYYSQIVNDFQKGDIAEGYSVSREKKESFPLTVTSAQKNPTAFYLCASGTSGSYEQFFGPGTRLTVL.

This rearrangement joins TRBV14 to TRBJ1-6; D call uncertain. Germline-derived CDR1 and CDR2 are SGHDN and FVKESK. This CDR3 is 14 amino acids long. V gave up 1 base and J gave up 8 bases, with 9 bases separating them. The CDR3 loop reads CASSQVNSYSPLHF. The CDR3 coding sequence is TGTGCCAGCAGCCAAGTAAATTCGTATTCACCCCTCCACTTT. Looking up the rest from reference TRBV14 and TRBJ1-6 gives the full variable domain: EAGVTQFPSHSVIEKGQTVTLRCDPISGHDNLYWYRRVMGKEIKFLLHFVKESKQDESGMPNNRFLAERTGGTYSTLKVQPAELEDSGVYFCASSQVNSYSPLHFGNGTRLTVT.

This clone was observed a handful of times. V gene TRBV6-1 combines with J gene TRBJ2-7, with D possibly being TRBD1 (6 bases). Germline V gene lookup returns CDR1 MNHNS and CDR2 SASEGT. V was trimmed by 3 bases and J by 2 bases, leaving 20 bases between them. The CDR3 has 17 residues. CDR3 nucleotides: TGTGCCAGCAGTGACAACAGGGCCGCAAGGGGTACCTACGAGCAGTACTTC. This translates into CASSDNRAARGTYEQYF.

This chain links TRBV3-1 (or the pseudogene TRBV3-2) with TRBJ1-1; D unresolved. This CDR3 is 15 amino acids long. CDR1 is LGHDT and CDR2 is YNNKEL in the germline V gene (reference sequence). V was trimmed by 2 bases and J by 4 bases, leaving 14 bases between them. The CDR3 loop is CASSQKGGGSTEAFF. Here the CDR3 DNA reads TGTGCCAGCAGCCAAAAGGGAGGCGGGAGCACTGAAGCTTTCTTT.

The V call is TRBV3-1 (or the pseudogene TRBV3-2), the J call TRBJ1-2; D is ambiguous. The CDR3 is made up of 17 amino acids. Germline V gives CDR1 LGHDT, CDR2 YNNKEL (reference sequence). Trimming pared 1 base from V and 0 bases from J, leaving 15 bases between. The CDR3 bases are TGTGCCAGCAGCCAAGCCGGGGATTCCGTCACTAACTATGGCTACACCTTC. Its protein product is CASSQAGDSVTNYGYTF.

The chain has TRBV4-2 and TRBJ2-4; 14 bases align to TRBD2. The CDR3 covers 21 residues. J lost 1 base, V lost 3 bases, and 14 bases had no gene match. The germline CDR1 and CDR2 sequences are LGHNA and YNFKEQ. The CDR3 loop reads CASSHRLGLAGEVFAKNIQYF. CDR3 coding DNA: TGTGCCAGCAGCCATCGCTTGGGACTAGCGGGAGAAGTGTTTGCCAAAAACATTCAGTACTTC.

V is TRBV6-5 and J is TRBJ2-7, with D unclear. The CDR3 is 13 amino acids. Per the germline V gene, CDR1 is MNHEY and CDR2 is SVGAGI. The V end lost 7 bases, the J end lost 3 bases, and 13 bases lay between the germline ends. CDR3 coding DNA: TGTGCCAGCATGAGAATAGAAAGCTACGAGCAGTACTTC. It specifies CASMRIESYEQYF.

CDR3 sequence reads: CAIKGTPNEKLFF. In DNA form, the CDR3 reads TGTGCCATCAAGGGGACACCTAATGAAAAACTGTTTTTT. The chain has TRBV10-3 and TRBJ1-4; weak D call: TRBD1 (6 bases). The CDR3 is 13 amino acids. Looked up from germline, CDR1 is ENHRY and CDR2 is SYGVKD. Between the trimmed V and J ends, which lost 7 bases and 3 bases, there was a span of 9 bases.

This rearrangement joins TRBV5-4 to TRBJ2-3, with 9 positions matching TRBD2. The CDR3 length is 17 residues. Per germline, CDR1 SGHNT and CDR2 YYREEE (reference sequence). J gave up 4 bases and V 0 bases, and 9 bases lay outside the gene matches. The CDR3 loop is CASSLEGGRASADTQYF. CDR3 coding DNA: TGTGCCAGCAGCTTGGAGGGCGGGAGGGCCTCCGCAGATACGCAGTATTTT.

The V and J genes are TRBV5-1 and TRBJ1-1; 7 bases are a match to TRBD1. This CDR3 region has 16 residues. V was pared by 3 bases and J by 5 bases, with 13 bases of the junction left unmatched. Germline V gene sequence: CDR1 SGHRS, CDR2 YFSETQ. CDR3 nucleotides: TGCGCCAGCAGCTCGCAAGGACAGGCCCGGGGTACTGAAGCTTTCTTT. Its protein product is CASSSQGQARGTEAFF.

CDR3 amino acids: CASSPHREGNEQFF. The CDR3 nucleotides read TGCGCCAGCAGCCCGCACAGGGAAGGAAATGAGCAGTTCTTC. This chain links TRBV5-1 with TRBJ2-1; the D gene is possibly TRBD1 (6 bases). The CDR3 sequence is 14 residues long. Germline V lookup: CDR1 SGHRS, CDR2 YFSETQ. Trimming took off 4 bases at V and 7 bases at J, with 15 bases between the two ends.

The chain recombines TRBV5-8 with TRBJ2-5, with a tentative D call TRBD1 (6 bases). CDR1 and CDR2 from the germline V gene are SGHTS and YDEGEE. The V gene lost 4 bases and the J gene lost 5 bases, with 18 bases spanning the gap. The CDR3 runs to 15 residues. The CDR3 DNA sequence: TGTGCCAGCAGCCCCTTAAAGGACAGTTTTGAGACCCAGTACTTC. Amino acids: CASSPLKDSFETQYF.

A single count supports this clone. The J gene is TRBJ1-5, the V gene TRBV30, with D possibly TRBD1 on 6 matching bases. Trimming left V 3 bases short and J 0 bases short, with 12 bases between. Germline V CDR1 and CDR2: GTSNPN, SVGIG (reference sequence). There are 15 residues in the CDR3. The CDR3 coding sequence is TGTGCCTGGAGGGGGACAAGCTATAGCAATCAGCCCCAGCATTTT. This encodes CAWRGTSYSNQPQHF.

The chain joins TRBV20-1 to TRBJ1-1; TRBD1 matches at 7 bases. The junction had 6 bases not matched to a gene; V was cut back by 3 bases and J by 2 bases. This CDR3 is 14 amino acids long. Germline V lookup: CDR1 DFQATT, CDR2 SNEGSKA (reference sequence). CDR3 in DNA: TGCAGTGCTAGTATGGGGACAGTAAACACTGAAGCTTTCTTT. Its protein product is CSASMGTVNTEAFF.

The V gene is TRBV29-1, the J gene TRBJ1-5; 10 nucleotides agree with TRBD1. The ends lost 5 bases at V and 5 bases at J; junction bases unmatched: 6. Germline V gene lookup returns CDR1 SQVTM and CDR2 ANQGSEA. The CDR3 loop spans 14 amino acids. The CDR3 coding sequence is TGCAGCGTTTTGACAGGGGGCTTGGATCAGCCCCAGCATTTT. Translation: CSVLTGGLDQPQHF. The entire variable domain, with the rest obtained from reference TRBV29-1 and TRBJ1-5, is as follows: SAVISQKPSRDICQRGTSLTIQCQVDSQVTMMFWYRQQPGQSLTLIATANQGSEATYESGFVIDKFPISRPNLTFSTLTVSNMSPEDSSIYLCSVLTGGLDQPQHFGDGTRLSIL.

The V and J genes are TRBV6-4 and TRBJ2-1, with D possibly matching TRBD1 (6 bases). Per germline, CDR1 MRHNA and CDR2 SNTAGT. Trimming left V 8 bases short and J 5 bases short, with 22 bases between. The CDR3 is made up of 16 amino acids. The CDR3 nucleotides are TGTGCCAGCGTGAGTGAGGGGACACGGCCTAACAATGAGCAGTTCTTC. Its protein product is CASVSEGTRPNNEQFF.

V gene TRBV5-1 combines with J gene TRBJ2-2; 8 bases line up with TRBD2. V shed 4 bases, J shed 7 bases, and the junction held 12 bases outside the gene matches. The V gene's germline CDR1 is SGHRS and CDR2 YFSETQ. CDR3 length equals 16 residues. As DNA, the CDR3 is TGCGCCAGCAGCCGCGGACCGGGAGGGCCGGGCGGGGAGCTGTTTTTT. Translating it yields CASSRGPGGPGGELFF. Supplemented by reference TRBV5-1 and TRBJ2-2, the full variable domain reads KAGVTQTPRYLIKTRGQQVTLSCSPISGHRSVSWYQQTPGQGLQFLFEYFSETQRNKGNFPGRFSGRQFSNSRSEMNVSTLELGDSALYLCASSRGPGGPGGELFFGEGSRLTVL.